A single sample is the source of the 24 T cell receptor beta chains below, sequenced in a study of a mutant IDH1 vaccine in newly diagnosed glioma. Which antigens these TCRs recognize remains unknown. Time point specified: week 47, end of study. Each dose delivered 300 ug of mutant IDH1 20-mer peptide subcutaneously with imiquimod. Some clones are missing from TCRdb's copy, which holds only in-frame ones; the method was immunoSEQ multiplex PCR. The sample lists about 85,000 clones; roughly 91% were seen once. The specimen was PBMCs, collected from a glioma patient whose treatment included an IDH1 peptide vaccine. Receptors originate from a woman aged 45 to 65 with glioma.

This chain uses TRBV29-1 with TRBJ2-2, with 14 bases lining up with TRBD2. V trimming: 4 bases; J trimming: 7 bases; junction bases outside the gene matches: 5. This CDR3 contains 15 residues. The germline CDR1 and CDR2 sequences are SQVTM and ANQGSEA. This CDR3 is CSVALGLAGDGELFF. CDR3 bases: TGCAGCGTTGCCCTGGGACTAGCGGGAGACGGGGAGCTGTTTTTT.

The V and J genes are TRBV9 and TRBJ2-6, with 8 positions matching TRBD2. This CDR3 contains 19 residues. The V segment lost 0 bases and the J segment 0 bases; nucleotides outside the gene matches: 8. Germline V gene sequence: CDR1 SGDLS, CDR2 YYNGEE. CDR3 sequence reads: CASSVVGTRYSSGANVLTF. CDR3 in DNA: TGTGCCAGCAGCGTAGTAGGGACTAGGTACTCCTCTGGGGCCAACGTCCTGACTTTC.

The rearrangement joins TRBV6-6 to TRBJ2-1; 7 positions agree with TRBD1. Germline lookup yields CDR1 MNHNY and CDR2 SVGAGI (reference sequence). The CDR3 runs 16 residues. With 5 bases clipped from V and 0 bases from J, the junction kept 7 bases outside the gene matches. CDR3 sequence (DNA): TGTGCCAGCAGTCGTTGGGACAGTATCTCCTACAATGAGCAGTTCTTC. This translates into CASSRWDSISYNEQFF.

V and J are TRBV27 and TRBJ2-1; D ambiguous. V was pared by 6 bases and J by 9 bases, with 9 bases between. CDR3 length equals 11 residues. Germline-derived CDR1 and CDR2 are MNHEY and SMNVEV (reference sequence). CDR3 in DNA: TGTGCCAGCAGCCACTATGGTGAGCAGTTCTTC. The encoded protein is CASSHYGEQFF.

The V gene is TRBV30, the J gene TRBJ2-1; D not certain. The germline CDR1 and CDR2 sequences are GTSNPN and SVGIG (reference sequence). This CDR3 is 13 amino acids long. V shed 0 bases and J shed 5 bases, with 8 bases lying between them. CDR3 nucleotide sequence: TGTGCCTGGAGTGTGGTTATGAACAATGAGCAGTTCTTC. Protein sequence: CAWSVVMNNEQFF.

The V gene is TRBV5-6, the J gene TRBJ2-1, with 7 bases that match TRBD1. V lost 0 bases, J lost 15 bases, and 6 bases stayed unmatched. CDR3 size: 12 residues. Germline V gene lookup returns CDR1 SGHDT and CDR2 YYEEEE. This CDR3 reads CASSLADRWLFF. The CDR3 DNA reads as TGTGCCAGCAGCTTGGCGGACAGGTGGTTGTTCTTC.

The rearrangement joins TRBV6-1 to TRBJ1-6; 9 bases fit TRBD1. V gave up 8 bases and J gave up 9 bases; unmatched junction bases: 11. The CDR3 has 15 residues. The germline gives CDR1 MNHNS, CDR2 SASEGT. The CDR3 DNA reads as TGTGCCAGCTCAGAACAGGGGGCTGATGGTTCACCCCTCCACTTT. It encodes CASSEQGADGSPLHF.

The chain is built from TRBV28 and TRBJ2-1; D possibly matches TRBD1 or TRBD2 (5 bases each). The CDR3 totals 15 residues. In germline, CDR1 is MDHEN, CDR2 SYDVKM. Trimming shortened V by 6 bases and J by 0 bases, and 12 bases separated the two germline ends. The DNA of the CDR3 is TGTGCCAGCAGCTCGGGACCCGCCTCCTACAATGAGCAGTTCTTC. It specifies CASSSGPASYNEQFF. Complete variable domain (other parts from reference TRBV28 and TRBJ2-1): DVKVTQSSRYLVKRTGEKVFLECVQDMDHENMFWYRQDPGLGLRLIYFSYDVKMKEKGDIPEGYSVSREKKERFSLILESASTNQTSMYLCASSSGPASYNEQFFGPGTRLTVL.

The chain is built from TRBV27 and TRBJ1-2; no clear D gene. V was shortened by 5 bases and J by 4 bases, with 17 bases between the two germline ends. In germline, CDR1 is MNHEY, CDR2 SMNVEV (reference sequence). The CDR3 loop spans 15 amino acids. The CDR3 loop is CASSQYPVVGYGYTF. In nucleotides, the CDR3 is TGTGCCAGCAGTCAGTATCCAGTTGTAGGCTATGGCTACACCTTC.

This chain uses TRBV11-2 with TRBJ1-4, with a weak D call TRBD1 (6 bases). Germline loops: CDR1 SGHAT, CDR2 FQNNGV. Trimming pared 1 base from V and 8 bases from J, leaving 23 bases between. This CDR3 is built from 18 residues. In DNA form, the CDR3 reads TGTGCCAGCAGCTTAGGGGACACGGTATACGGGGTGGAGGAAAAACTGTTTTTT. Protein sequence: CASSLGDTVYGVEEKLFF.

This chain uses TRBV7-8 with TRBJ2-1; D unresolved. The germline V gene has CDR1 SGHVS and CDR2 FQNEAQ. Trimming shortened V by 11 bases and J by 7 bases, and 9 bases separated the two germline ends. CDR3 size: 10 residues. The CDR3 region has the DNA TGTGCCTGCAAGGGAAATGAGCAGTTCTTC. Its protein is CACKGNEQFF.

This clone was found a few times. This sequence joins TRBV9 and TRBJ2-2; D is unclear. CDR1 SGDLS and CDR2 YYNGEE come from the germline V gene. V dropped 3 bases and J dropped 1 base, with 7 bases sitting between them. The CDR3 runs to 14 residues. CDR3 region: CASSEAWNTGELFF. The DNA for the CDR3 is TGTGCCAGCAGCGAAGCGTGGAACACCGGGGAGCTGTTTTTT.

The CDR3 region is CATSEVLSYGYTF. In DNA form, the CDR3 reads TGTGCCACCAGCGAAGTGCTCTCATATGGCTACACCTTC. The chain links TRBV15 to TRBJ1-2; no reliable D call. Germline V CDR1 and CDR2: LNHNV, YYDKDF (reference sequence). Trimming pared 5 bases from V and 5 bases from J, leaving 12 bases between. This CDR3 region has 13 residues.

The chain employs TRBV20-1 and TRBJ1-1, with 7 bases identical to TRBD1. The CDR3 is made up of 11 amino acids. J gave up 7 bases and V 5 bases, and 4 bases lay outside the gene matches. CDR1 is DFQATT and CDR2 is SNEGSKA in the germline V gene (reference sequence). CDR3 protein: CSAPQGLEAFF. The DNA of the CDR3 is TGCAGTGCTCCACAGGGGCTTGAAGCTTTCTTT.

The V gene is TRBV19, the J gene TRBJ2-5; D possibly uses TRBD1 or TRBD2 (6 bases each). Germline values: CDR1 LNHDA, CDR2 SQIVND (reference sequence). The CDR3 runs 13 residues. Deletions cut 4 bases from V and 2 bases from J, with 8 bases between. The chain's CDR3 is CASSKGGQETQYF. CDR3 coding DNA: TGTGCCAGTAGTAAGGGGGGACAAGAGACCCAGTACTTC.

V is TRBV30 and J is TRBJ1-3, with D maybe TRBD1 (5 bases). The CDR3 is made up of 13 amino acids. Germline V gene sequence: CDR1 GTSNPN, CDR2 SVGIG (reference sequence). Trimming removed 4 bases from V and 2 bases from J, with 9 bases in between. The CDR3 loop reads CAWTLGPGNTIYF. CDR3 nucleotides: TGTGCCTGGACCTTGGGACCTGGAAACACCATATATTTT.

The chain recombines TRBV5-6 with TRBJ2-6, with D perhaps TRBD1 (5 bases). This CDR3 region has 19 residues. Germline assignment: CDR1 SGHDT and CDR2 YYEEEE. V lost 0 bases to trimming and J lost 1 base, with 17 bases between them. CDR3 bases: TGTGCCAGCAGCTTGGGGACAATACCCCACCCATCTGGGGCCAACGTCCTGACTTTC. Translated: CASSLGTIPHPSGANVLTF.

V is TRBV2 and J is TRBJ2-6; a weak D match, TRBD1 (6 bases). CDR3 size: 16 residues. CDR1 is SNHLY and CDR2 is FYNNEI in the germline V gene. V gave up 1 base and J gave up 0 bases, with 7 bases separating them. DNA for the CDR3: TGTGCCAGCAGTGAAGAAGGGGGCTCTGGGGCCAACGTCCTGACTTTC. Translating it yields CASSEEGGSGANVLTF.

The J gene is TRBJ2-7, the V gene TRBV7-8; D gene unclear. Germline V CDR1 and CDR2: SGHVS, FQNEAQ. The CDR3 covers 14 residues. V was cut by 4 bases and J by 2 bases, with 12 bases left in between. CDR3 coding DNA: TGTGCCAGCAGCTCCTGGACGCGTGCCTACGAGCAGTACTTC. Translating it yields CASSSWTRAYEQYF.

This clone was observed a single time. The chain uses TRBV5-4 and TRBJ1-2; 7 nucleotides agree with TRBD1. CDR1 is SGHNT, CDR2 YYREEE, per germline (reference sequence). This CDR3 comprises 13 residues. The V gene end was trimmed by 1 base and the J gene end by 12 bases; junction bases not matched to a gene: 9. The CDR3 is CASSLNRGGWDTF. CDR3 nucleotide sequence: TGTGCCAGCAGCTTGAACAGGGGAGGTTGGGACACCTTC.

This chain connects TRBV9 to TRBJ2-6, with 9 bases fitting TRBD1. V lost 0 bases and J lost 0; bases outside the gene matches: 13. CDR3 length: 21 amino acids. The germline CDR1 and CDR2 sequences are SGDLS and YYNGEE. In DNA, the CDR3 is TGTGCCAGCAGCGTAGGAAGATTGGGAGGACAGGGGAGCTCTGGGGCCAACGTCCTGACTTTC. It encodes CASSVGRLGGQGSSGANVLTF.

The chain combines TRBV9 with TRBJ2-7; D unclear. Germline CDR1 reads SGDLS; CDR2 reads YYNGEE. CDR3 size: 13 residues. The germline V and J ends were trimmed by 4 bases and 6 bases, with 14 bases remaining between them. The CDR3 loop reads CASSPRDRPEQYF. Here the CDR3 DNA reads TGTGCCAGCAGCCCCCGAGATAGGCCCGAGCAGTACTTC.

The J gene is TRBJ1-2, the V gene TRBV27, with D possibly TRBD1 on 6 matching bases. This CDR3 is 13 amino acids long. Germline V CDR1 and CDR2: MNHEY, SMNVEV (reference sequence). Trimming shortened V by 6 bases and J by 2 bases, and 10 bases separated the two germline ends. The CDR3: CASRRDRNYGYTF. For the CDR3, the DNA is TGTGCCAGCAGACGAGACAGGAACTATGGCTACACCTTC.

Notes on this clone: One end of the junction is discordant with germline, which a read error may explain. The chain carries TRBV25-1 and TRBJ2-5; D unclear. The length of the CDR3 is 11 residues. CDR1 and CDR2 from the germline V gene are MGHDK and SYGVNS. CDR3 region: CASCDWETQYF. Written as DNA, the CDR3 is TGTGCCAGCTGTGACTGGGAGACCCAGTACTTC.